This T cell receptor (beta chain) was sequenced in a study of shared clonotypes between healthy human individuals. Study-wide results and limits: Limited genetic and exposure-history diversity came from having few donors.

Per the study methods: Junction-only immunoSEQ data arrived without quality scores, meaning filtering differed. Assay: immunoSEQ multiplex PCR; the TCRdb copy retains only in-frame clones and omits some. The DNA was the basis for D and trimming; V, J and clone size are from that table. The table shows hundreds of thousands of clones, with 96% occurring only once. CDR1 is SGHDT and CDR2 is YYEEEE in the germline V gene. The length of the CDR3 is 14 residues. Trimming left V 0 bases short and J 6 bases short, with 13 bases between. In the case of this clone: Its antigen is currently unknown.

The naive CD8 population came from CD45RO-negative cells selected for CCR7, without terminally differentiated effector memory CD45RA+ cells. V and J are TRBV5-6 and TRBJ2-7; D unresolved. The clonotype was recovered from a woman in her twenties or thirties in good health. The specimen was naive CD8+ T cells sorted from blood. CDR3 coding DNA: TGTGCCAGCAGCTTGGGAGCGCCGCCGGGCGAGCAGTACTTC. It specifies CASSLGAPPGEQYF.